These 17 T cell receptor beta chains were sequenced from one sample in a study of identical twins. TCRdb passed the 5' RACE reads through MiXCR, listing each CDR3 protein once. This sample has under 300,000 distinct CDR3 sequences; about 9% occur once, and the top ten carry less than 4%. A further study also used this sample, focusing on yellow fever vaccine responses in identical twins.

Material for sequencing was CD8+ T cells sorted from blood. The receptors stem from a woman aged 18-29 years in good health.

The rearrangement uses TRBV28 and TRBJ2-7; maybe TRBD2 (6 bases). Trimming took off 7 bases at V and 2 bases at J, with 18 bases between the two ends. The CDR3 is 15 amino acids. CDR1 is MDHEN, CDR2 SYDVKM, per germline. CDR3 in amino acids: CASTDPKGLTYEQYF. Written as DNA, the CDR3 is TGTGCCAGCACAGACCCCAAAGGACTAACCTACGAGCAGTACTTC.

This clonotype was counted only a few times. The chain recombines TRBV11-2 with TRBJ2-1; 9 nucleotides match TRBD2. With 1 base clipped from V and 0 bases from J, the junction kept 4 bases outside the gene matches. This CDR3 region has 17 residues. From germline, CDR1 is SGHAT and CDR2 FQNNGV. The CDR3 reads CASSLVSGRFSYNEQFF. In DNA form, the CDR3 reads TGTGCCAGCAGCTTAGTGAGCGGGAGGTTCTCCTACAATGAGCAGTTCTTC.

The rearrangement uses TRBV6-5 and TRBJ2-7; D possibly corresponds to TRBD2 (6 bases). The CDR3 is made up of 15 amino acids. Germline V gives CDR1 MNHEY, CDR2 SVGAGI. The V gene lost 0 bases and the J gene lost 3 bases, with 12 bases spanning the gap. The CDR3 DNA sequence: TGTGCCAGCAGTTACTCGAATCCGGGGGACTACGAGCAGTACTTC. Protein sequence: CASSYSNPGDYEQYF.

This rearrangement joins TRBV6-2 or TRBV6-3 to TRBJ2-6; D gene ambiguous. The CDR3 has 15 amino acids. Deletions cut 0 bases from V and 4 bases from J, with 7 bases between. CDR1 and CDR2 (germline): MNHEY, SVGEGT. The CDR3 nucleotides are TGTGCCAGCAGTTACTCCGACAAAGGGGCCAACGTCCTGACTTTC. Translation: CASSYSDKGANVLTF.

This clonotype was found a few times. The chain couples TRBV11-2 to TRBJ2-6; D could derive from TRBD1 or TRBD2 (7 bases each). Germline lookup yields CDR1 SGHAT and CDR2 FQNNGV. V shed 5 bases and J shed 8 bases, with 25 bases lying between them. There are 18 residues in the CDR3. The CDR3 DNA reads TGTGCCAGCAGCCCGGGGGGTCTAGACAGGGATGTAACCAACGTCCTGACTTTC. This gives the protein CASSPGGLDRDVTNVLTF.

This clonotype has a count of ten or more. The V call is TRBV6-1, the J call TRBJ2-1; the match to TRBD2 covers 10 bases. CDR1 and CDR2 (germline): MNHNS, SASEGT. The CDR3 loop spans 16 amino acids. The V segment lost 5 bases and the J segment 0 bases; nucleotides outside the gene matches: 4. CDR3 residues: CASSLGLAASYNEQFF. The DNA for the CDR3 is TGTGCCAGCAGTCTCGGACTAGCGGCCTCCTACAATGAGCAGTTCTTC.

This clonotype was picked up many times. The chain uses TRBV5-1 and TRBJ2-3; D ambiguous. V was cut by 3 bases and J by 0 bases, with 8 bases left in between. Germline CDR1 SGHRS, CDR2 YFSETQ. This CDR3 spans 14 amino acids. The CDR3 DNA sequence: TGCGCCAGCAGCTCAAAAACTAGCACAGATACGCAGTATTTT. This sequence encodes CASSSKTSTDTQYF.

The chain has TRBV12-3 or TRBV12-4 and TRBJ2-5; 15 bases agree with TRBD2. V lost 5 bases and J lost 4; bases outside the gene matches: 5. The CDR3 length is 16 residues. The CDR3 reads CASSPGTSGGIETQYF. CDR3 DNA: TGTGCCAGCAGTCCTGGGACTAGCGGGGGGATAGAGACCCAGTACTTC.

This clonotype appeared many times. The chain combines TRBV27 with TRBJ2-3; weak D call: TRBD2 (6 bases). Germline CDR1 MNHEY, CDR2 SMNVEV (reference sequence). Trimming stripped 2 bases from V and 4 bases from J, with 10 bases between. The CDR3 runs to 14 residues. For the CDR3, the DNA is TGTGCCAGCAGTTTAAACCTAGCGTCAGATACGCAGTATTTT. This encodes CASSLNLASDTQYF.

The rearrangement links TRBV28 to TRBJ2-5; D is perhaps TRBD2 (5 bases). The CDR3 is 14 amino acids. Germline CDR1 and CDR2: MDHEN and SYDVKM. V was trimmed by 5 bases and J by 2 bases, leaving 12 bases between them. The CDR3 spells CASSPRRWQETQYF. CDR3 DNA: TGTGCCAGCAGTCCCAGGAGGTGGCAAGAGACCCAGTACTTC.

The chain joins TRBV20-1 to TRBJ2-3; 8 bases line up with TRBD2. The CDR3 length is 18 residues. Germline V gives CDR1 DFQATT, CDR2 SNEGSKA (reference sequence). V shed 5 bases and J 0 bases; nucleotides not matched to a gene: 16. The CDR3 spells CSAFGGQREKGSTDTQYF. For the CDR3, the DNA is TGCAGTGCTTTCGGGGGTCAGCGGGAGAAGGGTAGCACAGATACGCAGTATTTT.

This clonotype was observed many times. This chain uses TRBV29-1 with TRBJ2-1; either TRBD1 or TRBD2 may fit D (5 bases each). This CDR3 spans 16 amino acids. Trimming removed 1 base from V and 0 bases from J, with 13 bases in between. Germline V gene data show CDR1 as SQVTM and CDR2 as ANQGSEA. The CDR3 reads CSVEGGPTDSYNEQFF. CDR3 coding DNA: TGCAGCGTTGAAGGGGGACCGACAGACTCCTACAATGAGCAGTTCTTC.

This clonotype occurred a few times. The chain joins TRBV7-9 to TRBJ2-3; 12 bases map to TRBD2. CDR1 and CDR2 (germline): SEHNR, FQNEAQ (reference sequence). Unmatched junction bases numbered 2, after V lost 3 bases and J lost 4 bases. CDR3 length equals 15 residues. This CDR3 reads CASSFLAGGPDTQYF. CDR3 DNA sequence: TGTGCCAGCAGCTTCCTAGCGGGGGGGCCAGATACGCAGTATTTT.

This clonotype was recorded at least ten times. This sequence joins TRBV28 and TRBJ2-3, with D possibly matching TRBD1 (6 bases). The V end lost 2 bases, the J end lost 3 bases, and 15 bases lay between the germline ends. Germline values: CDR1 MDHEN, CDR2 SYDVKM. The CDR3 extends over 16 amino acids. CDR3 in DNA: TGTGCCAGCAGTTTACAGTCAGGGGTGGTTACAGATACGCAGTATTTT. This sequence encodes CASSLQSGVVTDTQYF.

This clonotype was counted many times. This chain connects TRBV5-1 to TRBJ2-1; perhaps D is TRBD1 or TRBD2 (5 bases each). V was shortened by 2 bases and J by 8 bases, with 14 bases between the two germline ends. This CDR3 comprises 14 residues. Germline V lookup: CDR1 SGHRS, CDR2 YFSETQ. The CDR3 reads CASSLFEGPDEQFF. The CDR3 DNA reads as TGCGCCAGCAGCTTATTCGAGGGGCCCGATGAGCAGTTCTTC.

This clonotype came up a few times. The V gene is TRBV2, the J gene TRBJ1-3; D gene ambiguous. CDR3 length equals 15 residues. The ends were cut back, 4 bases at V and 0 bases at J, with 10 bases in the middle. Germline values: CDR1 SNHLY, CDR2 FYNNEI. As DNA, the CDR3 is TGTGCCAGCAGTGTGGCAGTAGTCTCTGGAAACACCATATATTTT. It translates to CASSVAVVSGNTIYF.

This clonotype was observed at least ten times. The V gene is TRBV4-2, the J gene TRBJ2-7; D not certain. Germline V gene lookup returns CDR1 LGHNA and CDR2 YNFKEQ. The germline V and J ends were trimmed by 1 base and 3 bases, with 31 bases remaining between them. The CDR3 totals 21 residues. In nucleotides, the CDR3 is TGTGCCAGCAGCCAAGGAAGGGCGGTTGAACCCCGGGTCTGGACCAACTACGAGCAGTACTTC. Translating gives CASSQGRAVEPRVWTNYEQYF.